Sequencing of this TCR beta chain was carried out in a study of control samples from healthy donors and cancer patients. This CDR3 spans 15 amino acids. Germline V gene data show CDR1 as MNHEY and CDR2 as SMNVEV (reference sequence). The V end was cut by 5 bases, the J end by 0 bases, with 11 bases between. The repertoire was sequenced with immunoSEQ multiplex PCR; TCRdb's copy has only in-frame clones and lacks some. The repertoire holds 390,000 or so clones, with approximately 90% as singletons. V gene TRBV27 combines with J gene TRBJ2-1; D gene unclear. This receptor was taken from a man in his forties or fifties with head and neck cancer. The material sequenced was PBMCs. The CDR3 is CASSPFGSSYNEQFF. The CDR3 DNA reads as TGTGCCAGCAGTCCCTTTGGAAGCTCCTACAATGAGCAGTTCTTC.